This entry describes one TCR beta chain. Its antigen is not known. This entry comes from a study of shared clonotypes between healthy human individuals. Study information: In total, the donors were two women and three men aged 18 to 49.

Naivety among CD8 cells was defined by CD45RO negativity and positive CCR7 selection, thereby excluding terminally differentiated effector memory CD45RA+ cells. CDR1 and CDR2 (germline): MNHEY, SMNVEV (reference sequence). V dropped 2 bases and J dropped 1 base, with 11 bases sitting between them. The CDR3 is made up of 15 amino acids. Study results and limitations: When naive CD4 clonotypes were compared across a handful of donors, around 4.6% were shared. Represented diversity (both genetic and exposure-history) was limited by the small number of donors.

The authors' processing: Filtering differed, since immunoSEQ gave only junction sequences and no quality scores. The table came from immunoSEQ multiplex PCR; TCRdb's copy has only in-frame clones and leaves some out. The V and J calls and clone size are taken from that table; D and trimming were inferred from the DNA. The table records roughly 2,000,000 clones, around 93% of them present only once. The rearrangement joins TRBV27 to TRBJ1-1; possible D gene TRBD1, 5 bases. The clonotype originates from a man in his late teens or twenties in good health. Some clones in this sample may be carry-over from other donors' samples. Material for sequencing was naive CD8+ T cells from PBMCs. This CDR3 reads CASSLGWGANTEAFF. The CDR3 DNA reads as TGTGCCAGCAGTTTAGGCTGGGGCGCGAACACTGAAGCTTTCTTT.